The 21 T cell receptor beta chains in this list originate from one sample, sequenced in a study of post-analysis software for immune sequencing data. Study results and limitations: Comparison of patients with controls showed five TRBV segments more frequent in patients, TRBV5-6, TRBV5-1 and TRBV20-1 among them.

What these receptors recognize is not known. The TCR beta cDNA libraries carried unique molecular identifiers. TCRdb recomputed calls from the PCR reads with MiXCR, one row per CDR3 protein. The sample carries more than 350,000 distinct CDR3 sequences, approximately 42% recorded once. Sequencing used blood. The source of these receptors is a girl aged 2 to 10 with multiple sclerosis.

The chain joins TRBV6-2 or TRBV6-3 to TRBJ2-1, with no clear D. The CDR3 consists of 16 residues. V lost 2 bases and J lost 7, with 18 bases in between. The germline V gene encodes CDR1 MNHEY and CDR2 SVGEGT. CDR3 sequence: CASSYMHSNPSNEQFF. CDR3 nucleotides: TGTGCCAGCAGTTACATGCATTCCAACCCGAGTAATGAGCAGTTCTTC.

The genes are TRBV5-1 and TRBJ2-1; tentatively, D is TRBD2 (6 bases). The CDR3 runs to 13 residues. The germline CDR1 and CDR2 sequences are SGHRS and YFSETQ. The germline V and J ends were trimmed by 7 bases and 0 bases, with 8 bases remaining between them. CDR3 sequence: CASVGGSYNEQFF. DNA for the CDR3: TGCGCCAGCGTGGGGGGCTCCTACAATGAGCAGTTCTTC. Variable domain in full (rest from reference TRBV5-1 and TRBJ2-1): KAGVTQTPRYLIKTRGQQVTLSCSPISGHRSVSWYQQTPGQGLQFLFEYFSETQRNKGNFPGRFSGRQFSNSRSEMNVSTLELGDSALYLCASVGGSYNEQFFGPGTRLTVL.

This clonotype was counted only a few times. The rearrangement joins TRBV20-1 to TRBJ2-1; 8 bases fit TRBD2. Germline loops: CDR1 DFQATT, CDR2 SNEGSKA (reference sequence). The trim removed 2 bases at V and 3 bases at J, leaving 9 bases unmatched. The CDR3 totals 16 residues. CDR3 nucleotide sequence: TGCAGTGCTAGACCGCACCTAGCGGGCGTCTACAATGAGCAGTTCTTC. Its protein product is CSARPHLAGVYNEQFF.

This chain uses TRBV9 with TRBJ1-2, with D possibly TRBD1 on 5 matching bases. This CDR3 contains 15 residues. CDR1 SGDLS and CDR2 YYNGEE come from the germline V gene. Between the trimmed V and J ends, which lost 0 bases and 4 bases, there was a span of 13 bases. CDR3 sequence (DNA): TGTGCCAGCAGCGTAGCCCAGGGCTCAGGCTATGGCTACACCTTC. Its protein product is CASSVAQGSGYGYTF.

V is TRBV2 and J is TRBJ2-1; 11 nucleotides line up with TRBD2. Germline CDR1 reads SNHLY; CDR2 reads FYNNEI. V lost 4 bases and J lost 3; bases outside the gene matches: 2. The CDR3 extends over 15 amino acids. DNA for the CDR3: TGTGCCAGCAGTGCAACTAGCGGGGGCTACAATGAGCAGTTCTTC. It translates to CASSATSGGYNEQFF.

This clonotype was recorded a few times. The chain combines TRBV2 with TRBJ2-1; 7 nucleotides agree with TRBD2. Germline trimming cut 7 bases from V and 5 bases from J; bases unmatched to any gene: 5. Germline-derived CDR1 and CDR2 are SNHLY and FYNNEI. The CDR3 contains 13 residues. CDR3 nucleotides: TGTGCCAGCAAGGGACTACCAGACAATGAGCAGTTCTTC. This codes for CASKGLPDNEQFF.

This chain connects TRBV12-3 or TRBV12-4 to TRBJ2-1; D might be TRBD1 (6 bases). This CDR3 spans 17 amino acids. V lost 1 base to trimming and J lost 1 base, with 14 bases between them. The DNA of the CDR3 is TGTGCCAGCAGTTTAGAGACAGGATGGTATTCCTACAATGAGCAGTTCTTC. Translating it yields CASSLETGWYSYNEQFF.

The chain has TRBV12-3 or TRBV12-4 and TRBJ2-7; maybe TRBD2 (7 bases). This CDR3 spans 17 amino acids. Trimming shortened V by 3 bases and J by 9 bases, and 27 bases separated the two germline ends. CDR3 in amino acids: CASSFRGAREAGNGQYF. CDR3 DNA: TGTGCCAGCAGTTTTCGGGGGGCGAGGGAAGCAGGGAACGGGCAGTACTTC.

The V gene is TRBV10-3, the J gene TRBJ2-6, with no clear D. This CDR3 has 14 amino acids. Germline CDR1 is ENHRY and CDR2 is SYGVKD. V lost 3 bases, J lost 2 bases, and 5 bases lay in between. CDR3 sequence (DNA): TGTGCCATCAGTGAAGGAACTGGGGCCAACGTCCTGACTTTC. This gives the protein CAISEGTGANVLTF.

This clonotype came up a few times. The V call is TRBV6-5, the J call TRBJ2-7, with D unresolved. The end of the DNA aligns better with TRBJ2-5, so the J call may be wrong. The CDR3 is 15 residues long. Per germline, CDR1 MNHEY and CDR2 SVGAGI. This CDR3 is CASSPEYGEMETQYF. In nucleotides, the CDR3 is TGTGCCAGCAGCCCCGAGTATGGTGAGATGGAGACCCAGTACTTC.

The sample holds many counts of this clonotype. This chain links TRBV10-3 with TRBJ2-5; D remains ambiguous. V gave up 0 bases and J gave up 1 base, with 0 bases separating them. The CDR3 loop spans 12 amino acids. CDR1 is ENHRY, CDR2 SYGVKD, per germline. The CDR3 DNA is TGTGCCATCAGTGAGTCCCAAGAGACCCAGTACTTC. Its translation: CAISESQETQYF.

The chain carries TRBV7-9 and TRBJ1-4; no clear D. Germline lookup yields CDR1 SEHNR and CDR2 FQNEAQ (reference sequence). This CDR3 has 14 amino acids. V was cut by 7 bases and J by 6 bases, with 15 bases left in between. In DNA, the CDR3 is TGTGCCAGCACCCGGGAAGTCTCGTATGAAAAACTGTTTTTT. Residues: CASTREVSYEKLFF.

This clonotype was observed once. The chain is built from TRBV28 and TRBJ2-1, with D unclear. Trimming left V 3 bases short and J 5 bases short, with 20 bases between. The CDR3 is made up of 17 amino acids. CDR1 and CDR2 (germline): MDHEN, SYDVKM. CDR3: CASSFRWVTNLHNEQFF. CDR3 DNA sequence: TGTGCCAGCAGTTTCCGGTGGGTAACGAACCTACACAATGAGCAGTTCTTC.

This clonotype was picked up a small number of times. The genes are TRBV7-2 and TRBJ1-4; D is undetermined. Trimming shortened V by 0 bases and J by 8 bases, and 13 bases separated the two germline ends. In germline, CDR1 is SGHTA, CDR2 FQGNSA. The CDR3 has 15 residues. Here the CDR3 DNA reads TGTGCCAGCAGCTTAGCGCCAGGTCCGAACGAAAAACTGTTTTTT. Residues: CASSLAPGPNEKLFF.

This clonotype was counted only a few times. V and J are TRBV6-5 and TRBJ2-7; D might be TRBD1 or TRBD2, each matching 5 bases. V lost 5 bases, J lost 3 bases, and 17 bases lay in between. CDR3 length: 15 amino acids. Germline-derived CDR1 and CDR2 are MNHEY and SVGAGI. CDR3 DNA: TGTGCCAGCAGTAAATACGGGACCCTTGACTACGAGCAGTACTTC. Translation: CASSKYGTLDYEQYF.

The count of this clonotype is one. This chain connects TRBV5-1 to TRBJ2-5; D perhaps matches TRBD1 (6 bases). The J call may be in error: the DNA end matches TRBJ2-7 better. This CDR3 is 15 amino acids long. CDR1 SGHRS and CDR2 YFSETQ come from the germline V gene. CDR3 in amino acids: CASSSDDRKPYEQYF. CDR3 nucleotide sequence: TGCGCCAGCAGCTCGGACGACAGGAAACCCTACGAGCAGTACTTC.

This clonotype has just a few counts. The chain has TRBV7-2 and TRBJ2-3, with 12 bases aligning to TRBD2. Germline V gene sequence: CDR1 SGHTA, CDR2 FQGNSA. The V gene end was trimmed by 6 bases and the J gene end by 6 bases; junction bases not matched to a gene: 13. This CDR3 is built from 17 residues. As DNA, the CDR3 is TGTGCCAGCAGTTCGATTTGGACTAGCGGGATACCGGATACGCAGTATTTT. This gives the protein CASSSIWTSGIPDTQYF.

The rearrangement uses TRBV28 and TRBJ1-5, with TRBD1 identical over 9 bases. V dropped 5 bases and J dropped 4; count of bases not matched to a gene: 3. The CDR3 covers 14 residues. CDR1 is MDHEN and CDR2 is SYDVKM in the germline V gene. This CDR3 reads CASSRTGVNQPQHF. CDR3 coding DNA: TGTGCCAGCAGTCGGACAGGGGTTAATCAGCCCCAGCATTTT.

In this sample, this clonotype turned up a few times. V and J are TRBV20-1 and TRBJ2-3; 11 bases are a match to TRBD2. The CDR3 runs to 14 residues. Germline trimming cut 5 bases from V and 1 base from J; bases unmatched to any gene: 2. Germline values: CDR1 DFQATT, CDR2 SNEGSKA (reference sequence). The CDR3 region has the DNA TGCAGTGCTCGACTAGCGGGACGCACAGATACGCAGTATTTT. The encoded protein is CSARLAGRTDTQYF.

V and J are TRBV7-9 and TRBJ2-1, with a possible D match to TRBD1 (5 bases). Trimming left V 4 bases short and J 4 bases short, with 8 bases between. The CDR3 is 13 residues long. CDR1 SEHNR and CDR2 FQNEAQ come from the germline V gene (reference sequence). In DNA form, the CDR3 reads TGTGCCAGCAGCTCGACAGAGTACAATGAGCAGTTCTTC. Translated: CASSSTEYNEQFF.

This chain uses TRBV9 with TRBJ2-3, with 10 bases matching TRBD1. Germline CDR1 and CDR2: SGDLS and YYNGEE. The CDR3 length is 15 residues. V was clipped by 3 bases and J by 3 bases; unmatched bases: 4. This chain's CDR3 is CASSGRTGGTDTQYF. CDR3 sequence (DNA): TGTGCCAGCAGCGGACGGACAGGGGGAACAGATACGCAGTATTTT.